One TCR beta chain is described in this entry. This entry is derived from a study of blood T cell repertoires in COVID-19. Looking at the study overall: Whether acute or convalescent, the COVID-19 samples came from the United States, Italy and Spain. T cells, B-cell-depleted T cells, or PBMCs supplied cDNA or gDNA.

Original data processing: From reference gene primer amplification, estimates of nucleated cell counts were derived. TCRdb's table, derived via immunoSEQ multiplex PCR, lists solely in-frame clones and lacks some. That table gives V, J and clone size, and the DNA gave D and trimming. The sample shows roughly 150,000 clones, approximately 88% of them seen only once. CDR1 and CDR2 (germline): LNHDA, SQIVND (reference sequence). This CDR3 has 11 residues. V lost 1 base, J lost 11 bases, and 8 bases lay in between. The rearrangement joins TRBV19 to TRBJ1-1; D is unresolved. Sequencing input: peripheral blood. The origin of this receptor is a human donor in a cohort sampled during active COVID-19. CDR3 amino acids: CASSIGGPAFF. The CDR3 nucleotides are TGTGCCAGTAGTATAGGTGGGCCGGCTTTCTTT.